The 32 T cell receptor beta chains in this list originate from one sample, sequenced in a study of human T cells and chemical hapten exposure. MiXCR was run by TCRdb on the RACE reads, yielding one entry per CDR3 protein. The sample shows about 380,000 distinct CDR3 sequences, about 6.9% of them seen only once. As for time point: patch test 2, 6 weeks after DPC sensitization. The treatment is: therapeutic diphenylcyclopropenone sensitization with weekly scalp DPC. This sample comprised whole blood, obtained in connection with sensitization to the hapten diphenylcyclopropenone (DPC). All receptors derive from a young woman with alopecia areata. Some clones in this sample may be carry-over from other donors' samples.

This clonotype has a handful of counts. This chain connects TRBV7-3 to TRBJ2-2; D is possibly TRBD2 (6 bases). V lost 6 bases, J lost 7 bases, and 12 bases lay in between. From germline, CDR1 is SGHTA and CDR2 FQGTGA. The CDR3 covers 13 residues. CDR3 DNA: TGTGCCAGCAGTAGGAGGGGTGGCGGGGAGCTGTTTTTT. The encoded protein is CASSRRGGGELFF. The variable domain in full, completed from reference TRBV7-3 and TRBJ2-2, reads GAGVSQTPSNKVTEKGKYVELRCDPISGHTALYWYRQSLGQGPEFLIYFQGTGAADDSGLPNDRFFAVRPEGSVSTLKIQRTERGDSAVYLCASSRRGGGELFFGEGSRLTVL.

The V call is TRBV5-8, the J call TRBJ1-2, with no clear D. This CDR3 is built from 15 residues. Per germline, CDR1 SGHTS and CDR2 YDEGEE. V shed 0 bases and J shed 3 bases, with 12 bases lying between them. The CDR3 DNA reads as TGTGCCAGCAGCTTGGACGGCGTCTACTACTATGGCTACACCTTC. Its protein product is CASSLDGVYYYGYTF.

This clonotype has at least ten counts. This chain connects TRBV19 to TRBJ1-4, with D perhaps TRBD1 (6 bases). Trimming took 5 bases from V and 7 from J, leaving 14 bases between them. Germline V lookup: CDR1 LNHDA, CDR2 SQIVND (reference sequence). This CDR3 has 14 amino acids. CDR3 bases: TGTGCCAGTAGTCCGGGACACTCGGTTGAAAAACTGTTTTTT. Translation: CASSPGHSVEKLFF.

The V call is TRBV4-1, the J call TRBJ2-2, with D possibly being TRBD1 (6 bases). This CDR3 spans 16 amino acids. Looked up from germline, CDR1 is MGHRA and CDR2 is YSYEKL. V shed 0 bases and J shed 0 bases, with 8 bases lying between them. CDR3 sequence (DNA): TGCGCCAGCAGCCAAGACAGGGGAGCGAACACCGGGGAGCTGTTTTTT. Translated, it gives CASSQDRGANTGELFF.

This clonotype was counted only a few times. J is TRBJ1-4 and V is TRBV6-2 or TRBV6-3; D call uncertain. The CDR3 runs to 18 residues. The germline CDR1 and CDR2 sequences are MNHEY and SVGEGT. The V gene lost 5 bases and the J gene lost 2 bases, with 21 bases spanning the gap. For the CDR3, the DNA is TGTGCCAGCAGTGCGTCAATTTTAAAACGGGAGACTAATGAAAAACTGTTTTTT. It encodes CASSASILKRETNEKLFF.

This clonotype was found a few times. J is TRBJ1-1 and V is TRBV27, with D maybe TRBD1 (6 bases). CDR3 length: 13 amino acids. V was clipped by 7 bases and J by 3 bases, with 12 bases between them. The germline CDR1 and CDR2 sequences are MNHEY and SMNVEV (reference sequence). The CDR3 spells CASIQGGYTEAFF. The CDR3 nucleotides are TGTGCCAGCATACAGGGAGGGTACACTGAAGCTTTCTTT.

This rearrangement joins TRBV28 to TRBJ2-3; D is possibly TRBD1 (6 bases). This CDR3 is 14 amino acids long. The germline V gene encodes CDR1 MDHEN and CDR2 SYDVKM. The V gene lost 3 bases and the J gene lost 5 bases, with 12 bases spanning the gap. The CDR3 region has the DNA TGTGCCAGCAGTTTCAGGGGCCGAGAAGATACGCAGTATTTT. This gives the protein CASSFRGREDTQYF.

This clonotype appeared a few times. The chain links TRBV4-3 to TRBJ2-1, with 7 bases fitting TRBD2. With V trimmed by 4 bases and J by 6 bases, 12 bases remained unmatched. Germline assignment: CDR1 LGHNA and CDR2 YSLEER. CDR3 size: 16 residues. CDR3 in DNA: TGCGCCAGCAGCCTCACAGCGCGGGGGAGGGGCAATGAGCAGTTCTTC. Translating it yields CASSLTARGRGNEQFF.

This clonotype was observed many times. V is TRBV7-9 and J is TRBJ2-7; 10 nucleotides match TRBD1. The V segment lost 7 bases and the J segment 4 bases; nucleotides outside the gene matches: 7. CDR1 SEHNR and CDR2 FQNEAQ come from the germline V gene (reference sequence). This CDR3 contains 14 residues. In DNA form, the CDR3 reads TGTGCCAGCACCCAGACAGGGGGCGGATACGAGCAGTACTTC. Amino acid sequence: CASTQTGGGYEQYF.

This clonotype was observed at least ten times. The J gene is TRBJ1-1, the V gene TRBV6-5; TRBD1 is a possible D gene (5 bases). Germline-derived CDR1 and CDR2 are MNHEY and SVGAGI. V lost 0 bases and J 1 base, leaving 9 bases between the germline ends. The CDR3 is made up of 15 amino acids. The DNA of the CDR3 is TGTGCCAGCAGTTACTCCGGACACCCGAACACTGAAGCTTTCTTT. Residues: CASSYSGHPNTEAFF.

This clonotype occurred many times. This rearrangement joins TRBV18 to TRBJ2-3; D is unresolved. CDR1 and CDR2 from the germline V gene are KGHSH and LQKENI. This CDR3 has 14 amino acids. V was shortened by 3 bases and J by 2 bases, with 9 bases between the two germline ends. CDR3 DNA: TGTGCCAGCTCACCTGTCGTCTTCACAGATACGCAGTATTTT. Translation: CASSPVVFTDTQYF.

This clonotype was observed a few times. The chain couples TRBV10-3 to TRBJ2-7; 10 bases line up with TRBD1. Germline assignment: CDR1 ENHRY and CDR2 SYGVKD. The junction had 8 bases not matched to a gene; V was cut back by 6 bases and J by 6 bases. CDR3 size: 14 residues. CDR3 DNA: TGTGCCATCAGCCTCCGGGACAGGGGAGGCGAGCAGTACTTC. This encodes CAISLRDRGGEQYF.

This clonotype occurred a few times. V and J are TRBV27 and TRBJ2-7; no definite D call. The CDR3 spans 14 residues. Germline V gives CDR1 MNHEY, CDR2 SMNVEV (reference sequence). V dropped 3 bases and J dropped 0 bases, with 9 bases sitting between them. In DNA, the CDR3 is TGTGCCAGCAGTTTGAGGTGGAGCTCCTACGAGCAGTACTTC. It specifies CASSLRWSSYEQYF.

In DNA, the CDR3 is TGCGCCAGCAGCTGGCCCCAGGTCGAGACAGATACGCAGTATTTT. This encodes CASSWPQVETDTQYF. V and J are TRBV5-1 and TRBJ2-3; D gene uncertain. Germline V gene data show CDR1 as SGHRS and CDR2 as YFSETQ. V was clipped by 3 bases and J by 3 bases, with 14 bases between them. This CDR3 has 15 amino acids.

This clonotype has ten or more counts. The chain recombines TRBV4-3 with TRBJ1-2; D gene ambiguous. The ends were cut back, 0 bases at V and 0 bases at J, with 8 bases in the middle. The CDR3 contains 15 residues. Germline-derived CDR1 and CDR2 are LGHNA and YSLEER. CDR3 DNA: TGCGCCAGCAGCCAAGATCGAGCAGCTAACTATGGCTACACCTTC. It is translated as CASSQDRAANYGYTF.

V usage is TRBV28 and J usage is TRBJ2-6; TRBD1 is a possible D gene (6 bases). Trimming shortened V by 6 bases and J by 2 bases, and 8 bases separated the two germline ends. The CDR3 has 14 residues. Germline V lookup: CDR1 MDHEN, CDR2 SYDVKM. The CDR3 DNA sequence: TGTGCCAGCAGGGGGGCTGCTGGGGCCAACGTCCTGACTTTC. This translates into CASRGAAGANVLTF.

In this sample, this clonotype turned up many times. The chain has TRBV20-1 and TRBJ1-5; D uncertain. V lost 7 bases and J lost 1, with 11 bases in between. The CDR3 totals 13 residues. Germline CDR1 and CDR2: DFQATT and SNEGSKA (reference sequence). As DNA, the CDR3 is TGCAGTGTCGGCGAGAGGAGCAATCAGCCCCAGCATTTT. It specifies CSVGERSNQPQHF.

The V and J genes are TRBV20-1 and TRBJ2-7, with TRBD2 matching over 8 bases. This CDR3 contains 16 residues. Trimming at V came to 5 bases and at J to 1 base, leaving 13 bases not matched to a gene. Germline lookup yields CDR1 DFQATT and CDR2 SNEGSKA (reference sequence). CDR3 sequence (DNA): TGCAGTGCTCTCGTGGGTCCGGCGGGGGGTTCCTACGAGCAGTACTTC. Residues: CSALVGPAGGSYEQYF.

This clonotype was detected only a few times. This chain uses TRBV20-1 with TRBJ2-1; D not resolved. Germline V lookup: CDR1 DFQATT, CDR2 SNEGSKA (reference sequence). CDR3 length equals 16 residues. The V and J ends lost 0 bases and 0 bases respectively, with 12 bases between them. This CDR3 is CSAREMRHSSYNEQFF. The DNA of the CDR3 is TGCAGTGCTAGAGAAATGCGGCACAGCTCCTACAATGAGCAGTTCTTC.

In its sample, this clonotype was seen many times. The chain uses TRBV6-5 and TRBJ1-3; D is possibly TRBD1 (6 bases). The CDR3 loop spans 15 amino acids. Trimming took off 3 bases at V and 0 bases at J, with 9 bases between the two ends. CDR1 and CDR2 (germline): MNHEY, SVGAGI. The CDR3 nucleotides read TGTGCCAGCAGTTATGTAGGGGGCTCTGGAAACACCATATATTTT. This translates into CASSYVGGSGNTIYF.

This chain uses TRBV2 with TRBJ2-7; D gene uncertain. The V gene lost 5 bases and the J gene lost 7 bases, with 6 bases spanning the gap. This CDR3 is built from 10 residues. Germline values: CDR1 SNHLY, CDR2 FYNNEI. CDR3 nucleotides: TGTGCCAGCAGTCCCCCAGAGCAGTACTTC. It codes for CASSPPEQYF.

This clonotype appeared once. The chain employs TRBV3-1 and TRBJ2-3; no definite D call. V was trimmed by 3 bases and J by 0 bases, leaving 7 bases between them. The CDR3 consists of 14 residues. Germline CDR1 is LGHDT and CDR2 is YNNKEL (reference sequence). CDR3 DNA: TGTGCCAGCAGCCACCTAGGAAGCACAGATACGCAGTATTTT. It encodes CASSHLGSTDTQYF.

This CDR3 reads CSVEGAGPHNEQYF. DNA for the CDR3: TGCAGCGTTGAAGGGGCAGGGCCCCACAACGAGCAGTACTTC. The chain carries TRBV29-1 and TRBJ2-7; the D gene is possibly TRBD1 (5 bases). The CDR3 has 14 residues. The V gene lost 1 base and the J gene lost 5 bases, with 15 bases spanning the gap. CDR1 is SQVTM and CDR2 is ANQGSEA in the germline V gene.

The table lists this clonotype with many counts. The rearrangement uses TRBV7-9 and TRBJ1-1, with TRBD1 matching over 10 bases. Germline CDR1 reads SEHNR; CDR2 reads FQNEAQ (reference sequence). J gave up 2 bases and V 5 bases, and 5 bases lay outside the gene matches. This CDR3 region has 15 residues. CDR3 residues: CASSAGQGKNTEAFF. The CDR3 region has the DNA TGTGCCAGCAGCGCGGGACAGGGGAAAAACACTGAAGCTTTCTTT.

The table lists this clonotype with many counts. The chain joins TRBV6-6 to TRBJ2-2; D assignment may be TRBD1 or TRBD2 (5 bases each). Germline lookup yields CDR1 MNHNY and CDR2 SVGAGI (reference sequence). This CDR3 has 16 residues. V shed 7 bases and J shed 7 bases, with 22 bases lying between them. The CDR3 loop is CASTPPGLSLGGELFF. DNA of the CDR3: TGTGCCAGCACCCCGCCGGGGCTCAGTCTGGGCGGGGAGCTGTTTTTT.

This clonotype was counted a few times. This chain uses TRBV4-3 with TRBJ2-3, with 8 bases lining up with TRBD2. Trimming at V came to 0 bases and at J to 2 bases, leaving 4 bases not matched to a gene. Looked up from germline, CDR1 is LGHNA and CDR2 is YSLEER. This CDR3 is built from 16 residues. The CDR3 region is CASSQDRGGLTDTQYF. CDR3 nucleotides: TGCGCCAGCAGCCAAGATCGGGGGGGGCTCACAGATACGCAGTATTTT.

In its sample, this clonotype was seen a few times. V usage is TRBV6-2 or TRBV6-3 and J usage is TRBJ2-2, with D perhaps assigned TRBD1 or TRBD2 (5 bases each). The CDR3 contains 16 residues. Germline loops: CDR1 MNHEY, CDR2 SVGEGT. V lost 4 bases and J lost 3, with 15 bases in between. CDR3 protein: CASSFLRDGHTGELFF. DNA for the CDR3: TGTGCCAGCAGTTTCCTCCGGGACGGGCACACCGGGGAGCTGTTTTTT.

The chain combines TRBV6-2 or TRBV6-3 with TRBJ1-5; 9 nucleotides align to TRBD1. Germline assignment: CDR1 MNHEY and CDR2 SVGEGT. This CDR3 has 15 amino acids. V was clipped by 5 bases and J by 1 base; unmatched bases: 3. The CDR3: CASSATGGSNQPQHF. In DNA, the CDR3 is TGTGCCAGCAGTGCGACAGGGGGGAGCAATCAGCCCCAGCATTTT.

The chain links TRBV6-2 or TRBV6-3 to TRBJ2-3; 7 nucleotides align to TRBD2. Germline V CDR1 and CDR2: MNHEY, SVGEGT. This CDR3 contains 16 residues. The V and J ends lost 6 bases and 0 bases, in that order; junction bases with no gene match: 9. The CDR3 bases are TGTGCCAGCAGCCTGGGACTAACCACTAGCACAGATACGCAGTATTTT. This gives the protein CASSLGLTTSTDTQYF.

This clonotype came up a few times. The chain uses TRBV5-1 and TRBJ2-3, with 10 positions matching TRBD1. This CDR3 is 17 amino acids long. V lost 3 bases to trimming and J lost 4 bases; unmatched junction nucleotides: 11. Germline lookup yields CDR1 SGHRS and CDR2 YFSETQ. The CDR3 DNA is TGCGCCAGCAGCTCCACCGGGACAGGGGTCGTGGCAGATACGCAGTATTTT. This sequence encodes CASSSTGTGVVADTQYF. Drawing the rest from reference TRBV5-1 and TRBJ2-3, the complete variable domain is KAGVTQTPRYLIKTRGQQVTLSCSPISGHRSVSWYQQTPGQGLQFLFEYFSETQRNKGNFPGRFSGRQFSNSRSEMNVSTLELGDSALYLCASSSTGTGVVADTQYFGPGTRLTVL.

In this sample, this clonotype turned up many times. This chain joins TRBV12-3 or TRBV12-4 and TRBJ2-1; TRBD2 aligns across 7 bases. The CDR3 totals 12 residues. V lost 0 bases and J lost 10; bases outside the gene matches: 0. CDR3 sequence (DNA): TGTGCCAGCAGTTTAGCGGGGGGGGAGCAGTTCTTC. Translated, it gives CASSLAGGEQFF.

In its sample, this clonotype was seen a few times. CDR3 sequence reads: CASRGQGPGELFF. CDR3 in DNA: TGTGCCAGTAGGGGACAGGGCCCCGGGGAGCTGTTTTTT. V is TRBV19 and J is TRBJ2-2; 9 positions agree with TRBD1. This CDR3 is built from 13 residues. V shed 6 bases, J shed 6 bases, and the junction held 2 bases outside the gene matches. Germline CDR1 LNHDA, CDR2 SQIVND (reference sequence).